These 15 T cell receptor beta chains originate from one sample sequenced in a study of T cell changes during pregnancy in multiple sclerosis. Profiling relied on immunoSEQ multiplex PCR, and the TCRdb table lists in-frame clones only, not all of them. The sample carries some 15,000 clones, around 89% recorded once. Specimen: CD8+ T cells from peripheral blood mononuclear cells, collected in the second trimester of pregnancy. All receptors come from a female donor in good health, enrolled as a control in a pregnancy study.

This clone was seen a handful of times. The CDR3 sequence is CASSVGIGSAYEQYF. DNA of the CDR3: TGTGCCAGCAGCGTAGGGATCGGGAGCGCCTACGAGCAGTACTTC. The chain uses TRBV9 and TRBJ2-7, with D possibly matching TRBD2 (6 bases). Trimming removed 0 bases from V and 2 bases from J, with 12 bases in between. The germline V gene has CDR1 SGDLS and CDR2 YYNGEE. The CDR3 length is 15 residues.

Note on this clone: This likely reflects a read error, since a far larger clone is one base away. This chain joins TRBV6-4 and TRBJ2-3; D possibly corresponds to TRBD2 (6 bases). There are 13 residues in the CDR3. Trimming removed 5 bases at V and 0 bases at J, with 6 bases between. Germline V gene data show CDR1 as MRHNA and CDR2 as SNTAGT. DNA of the CDR3: TGTGCCAGCAGTAGCGGGAGCACAGATACGCAGTATTTT. The encoded protein is CASSSGSTDTQYF.

The chain employs TRBV7-9 and TRBJ1-1, with D unclear. V lost 1 base and J lost 4, with 10 bases in between. The length of the CDR3 is 14 residues. Germline assignment: CDR1 SEHNR and CDR2 FQNEAQ (reference sequence). The CDR3 DNA is TGTGCCAGCAGCTTAGACTATGAAGGCACTGAAGCTTTCTTT. Translated: CASSLDYEGTEAFF.

V and J are TRBV4-2 and TRBJ1-2, with D perhaps matching TRBD1 (5 bases). The ends were cut back, 0 bases at V and 8 bases at J, with 16 bases in the middle. Germline loops: CDR1 LGHNA, CDR2 YNFKEQ. CDR3 length: 15 residues. The CDR3 sequence is CASSQEPWGGAGYTF. CDR3 DNA: TGTGCCAGCAGCCAAGAACCCTGGGGAGGGGCCGGCTACACCTTC.

This chain links TRBV27 with TRBJ2-1, with D possibly being TRBD1 (6 bases). Germline V gene lookup returns CDR1 MNHEY and CDR2 SMNVEV (reference sequence). V lost 0 bases and J 7 bases, leaving 7 bases between the germline ends. CDR3 length equals 13 residues. The CDR3 DNA reads as TGTGCCAGCAGTTTATCCCAGGGGAATGAGCAGTTCTTC. Translating gives CASSLSQGNEQFF.

The V call is TRBV11-2, the J call TRBJ2-3, with 8 nucleotides matching TRBD2. Germline loops: CDR1 SGHAT, CDR2 FQNNGV. The CDR3 length is 17 residues. J lost 3 bases, V lost 0 bases, and 8 bases had no gene match. The CDR3 bases are TGTGCCAGCAGCTTAGAGCGGGGGGCTCTCGGGACAGATACGCAGTATTTT. Encoded protein: CASSLERGALGTDTQYF.

J is TRBJ2-7 and V is TRBV30; 8 bases are shared with TRBD1. The V and J ends lost 3 bases and 5 bases, in that order; junction bases with no gene match: 6. Germline V gene data show CDR1 as GTSNPN and CDR2 as SVGIG (reference sequence). This CDR3 has 13 amino acids. CDR3 amino acids: CAWRQGVVDEQYF. The CDR3 bases are TGTGCCTGGAGACAGGGGGTGGTAGACGAGCAGTACTTC.

This chain uses TRBV28 with TRBJ2-7, with 8 bases aligning to TRBD1. Germline CDR1 is MDHEN and CDR2 is SYDVKM. V lost 7 bases, J lost 0 bases, and 8 bases stayed unmatched. There are 15 residues in the CDR3. The CDR3 loop reads CASTLGQGSSYEQYF. CDR3 nucleotides: TGTGCCAGCACTCTTGGACAGGGTAGCTCCTACGAGCAGTACTTC.

The chain links TRBV19 to TRBJ2-1, with 14 bases fitting TRBD2. V dropped 5 bases and J dropped 0; count of bases not matched to a gene: 12. This CDR3 comprises 20 residues. Germline V gene lookup returns CDR1 LNHDA and CDR2 SQIVND (reference sequence). CDR3 coding DNA: TGTGCCAGTAGTTCACCGTGGGGACTAGCGGGAGTGGGCTCCTACAATGAGCAGTTCTTC. Translated, it gives CASSSPWGLAGVGSYNEQFF.

This clone was detected once. The genes are TRBV5-4 and TRBJ1-1, with 10 bases aligning to TRBD1. The CDR3 consists of 16 residues. V dropped 1 base and J dropped 10; count of bases not matched to a gene: 13. The germline V gene encodes CDR1 SGHNT and CDR2 YYREEE (reference sequence). CDR3 sequence reads: CASSLSEGQGIWGAFF. The CDR3 nucleotides read TGTGCCAGCAGCTTGAGTGAGGGACAGGGGATTTGGGGAGCTTTCTTT.

The chain links TRBV15 to TRBJ2-3; 7 bases match TRBD1. V shed 0 bases, J shed 2 bases, and the junction held 11 bases outside the gene matches. This CDR3 region has 18 residues. Germline CDR1 is LNHNV and CDR2 is YYDKDF (reference sequence). CDR3 nucleotide sequence: TGTGCCACCAGCAGAGATTCCGCCACAGGGGTCTACACAGATACGCAGTATTTT. It encodes CATSRDSATGVYTDTQYF. The variable domain in full, completed from reference TRBV15 and TRBJ2-3, reads DAMVIQNPRYQVTQFGKPVTLSCSQTLNHNVMYWYQQKSSQAPKLLFHYYDKDFNNEADTPDNFQSRRPNTSFCFLDIRSPGLGDTAMYLCATSRDSATGVYTDTQYFGPGTRLTVL.

CDR3 in DNA: TGTGCCAGCGGGCCGGGACTTGACTACGAGCAGTACTTC. Its translation is CASGPGLDYEQYF. This rearrangement joins TRBV27 to TRBJ2-7; possible D gene TRBD2, 6 bases. The length of the CDR3 is 13 residues. Germline V lookup: CDR1 MNHEY, CDR2 SMNVEV (reference sequence). V gave up 8 bases and J gave up 3 bases, with 14 bases separating them.

This chain links TRBV4-2 with TRBJ2-3; 14 nucleotides agree with TRBD2. Per germline, CDR1 LGHNA and CDR2 YNFKEQ. The CDR3 consists of 17 residues. Unmatched junction bases numbered 10, after V lost 4 bases and J lost 7 bases. The CDR3 nucleotides read TGTGCCAGCAGCCGACCCTGGACTAGCGGGGGGTCAAATACGCAGTATTTT. This encodes CASSRPWTSGGSNTQYF.

CDR3 bases: TGTGCCAGCAGCGTCCCCCAGGCCGGGAACACTGAAGCTTTCTTT. It yields the protein CASSVPQAGNTEAFF. This chain connects TRBV5-4 to TRBJ1-1; D is uncertain. Germline V gene sequence: CDR1 SGHNT, CDR2 YYREEE (reference sequence). The CDR3 extends over 15 amino acids. Trimming removed 4 bases from V and 1 base from J, with 14 bases in between.

This clone was detected only once. This chain links TRBV7-9 with TRBJ2-7; 11 bases align to TRBD2. Germline lookup yields CDR1 SEHNR and CDR2 FQNEAQ (reference sequence). After removal of 5 bases from V and 3 bases from J, the junction contained 12 bases not matched to a gene. This CDR3 has 17 residues. The CDR3 loop is CASSPPRRLAGFYEQYF. The CDR3 DNA follows: TGTGCCAGCAGCCCCCCCAGGAGACTAGCGGGGTTCTACGAGCAGTACTTC.